A selection of T cell receptor beta chains follows, all from one sample in a study of T-cell memory formation after mild COVID-19. TCRdb independently ran MiXCR on the 5' RACE reads; one entry per CDR3 protein. This table holds 450,000 to 650,000 distinct CDR3 sequences, roughly 17% found once. The sequenced sample consisted of PBMCs or a T cell subset sorted from them (not recorded which). The receptors were sampled from an adult woman who had mild COVID-19 (a few samples of this study predate the infection). Cell type and time point are not known. CDR3s include the opening cysteine and the closing phenylalanine or tryptophan.

v_call cdr3_aa
TRBV14 CASSQDTSGTDTQYF
TRBV6-5 CASSYSGRYEAFF
TRBV7-8 CASSQTSGAYNEQFF
TRBV6-5 CASSLWTDSPLHF
TRBV10-3 CAISHSGDTEAFF
TRBV7-9 CASSRGQGGGETQYF
TRBV5-1 CASSLTSGGNNEQFF
TRBV20-1 CSARDLTGTGEQYF
TRBV27 CASSLRGTRGETQYF
TRBV18 CASSPPGLAGAGDTQYF
TRBV6-5 CASSWDRKSGNTIYF
TRBV10-2 CASSSVSASQYF
TRBV10-3 CAAGADSSYEQYF
TRBV27 CASSLAVNSYNEQFF
TRBV6-4 CASSDSGRGLGNEQFF
TRBV9 CASSHKPGPLFYNEQFF
TRBV19 CASSIVQGRSYEQYF
TRBV7-2 CALNGGLWAHEQFF
TRBV30 CAWSVRGANLAKNIQYF
TRBV4-3 CASSQTLANTGELFF
TRBV20-1 CSATRLEAYEQYF
TRBV7-3 CASSLEGGLLSDTQYF
TRBV7-6 CASSSDSYQETQYF
TRBV6-1 CASRQDTYGYTF
TRBV4-1 CASSQEFLPNYGYTF
TRBV30 CAWSVLGGLQPQHF
TRBV5-1 CASSLNPTGVRGPQPQHF
TRBV20-1 CSARDWREGVLPLRYNEQFF
TRBV18 CASSPPPLANEQFF
TRBV27 CASSSPGTSPDTQYF
TRBV29-1 CSAWLVTYNEQFF
TRBV5-1 CASTPPSTENTGELFF
TRBV4-2 CASSQGYDRSYGYTF
TRBV12-3/TRBV12-4 CASSPDSYYGYTF
TRBV29-1 CSVEATIEETQYF
TRBV7-9 CASSLGRDSSGNTIYF
TRBV29-1 CSVELYERQDSYNEQFF
TRBV12-3/TRBV12-4 CASSFGGGTGELFF
TRBV7-2 CASSLADRDQETQYF
TRBV20-1 CSARDPGQGHTEAFF
TRBV6-5 CASRPQDRGNQPQHF
TRBV5-4 CASERGSDTDTQYF
TRBV11-3 CASSLGKGVGNTEAFF
TRBV4-2 CASSQDYDLAGVPYEQYF
TRBV20-1 CSARSGSAYEQYF
TRBV6-5 CASSYPGTGQTEQYF
TRBV12-3/TRBV12-4 CASSLARGTAGTGANVLTF
TRBV7-2 CDSSRGLAASRFF
TRBV5-1 CASSYGANTGELFF
TRBV9 CASSVVLGQVAEAFF
TRBV4-2 CASSQEVRKGYTEAFF
TRBV4-3 CASSQETEGHEQYF
TRBV30 CAYRLAGASSGELFF
TRBV29-1 CSVESLYGYTF